This T cell receptor beta chain comes out of a study of blood T cell repertoires in COVID-19. For the study at large: Researchers got acute and convalescent COVID-19 samples from the United States, Italy and Spain. PBMCs, B-cell-depleted T cells, or T cells provided the cDNA or gDNA that made up the material.

Study processing details: Counts of nucleated cells, estimated from reference gene primer amplification, were obtained. The protocol was immunoSEQ multiplex PCR, while the TCRdb copy is restricted to in-frame clones and leaves out a portion. That table gives V, J and clone size, and the DNA gave D and trimming. The data contain 140,000 or so clones, about 90% of them singletons. This sequence was found in an elderly woman with acute or convalescent COVID-19. The sample taken for sequencing was peripheral blood.

This CDR3 reads CASSLWSYREAFF. The CDR3 region has the DNA TGTGCCAGCAGCTTATGGTCCTACAGAGAAGCTTTCTTT. V is TRBV7-2 and J is TRBJ1-1; D unresolved. V shed 2 bases and J shed 8 bases, with 12 bases lying between them. Germline assignment: CDR1 SGHTA and CDR2 FQGNSA. This CDR3 is 13 amino acids long.